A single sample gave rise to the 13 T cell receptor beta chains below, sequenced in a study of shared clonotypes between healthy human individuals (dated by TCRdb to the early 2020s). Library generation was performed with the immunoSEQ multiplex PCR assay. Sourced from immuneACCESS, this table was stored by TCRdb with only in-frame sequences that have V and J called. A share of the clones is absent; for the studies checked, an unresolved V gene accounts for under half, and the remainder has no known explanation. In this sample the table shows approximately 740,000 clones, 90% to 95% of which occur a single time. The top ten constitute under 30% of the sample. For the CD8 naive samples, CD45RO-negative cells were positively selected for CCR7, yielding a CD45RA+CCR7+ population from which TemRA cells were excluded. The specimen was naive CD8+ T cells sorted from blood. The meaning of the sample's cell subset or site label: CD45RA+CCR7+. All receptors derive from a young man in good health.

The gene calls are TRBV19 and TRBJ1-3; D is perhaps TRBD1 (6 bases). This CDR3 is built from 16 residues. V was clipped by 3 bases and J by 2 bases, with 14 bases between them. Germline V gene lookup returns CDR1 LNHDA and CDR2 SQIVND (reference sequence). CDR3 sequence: CASSILGGLTGNTIYF. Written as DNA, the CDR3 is TGTGCCAGTAGTATCTTGGGGGGGCTCACTGGAAACACCATATATTTT.

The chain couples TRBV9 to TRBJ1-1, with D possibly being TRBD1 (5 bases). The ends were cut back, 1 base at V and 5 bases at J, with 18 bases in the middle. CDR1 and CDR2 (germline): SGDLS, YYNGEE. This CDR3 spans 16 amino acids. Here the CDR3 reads CASSVPGDGSYTEAFF. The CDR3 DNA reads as TGTGCCAGCAGCGTACCGGGGGACGGGAGCTATACTGAAGCTTTCTTT.

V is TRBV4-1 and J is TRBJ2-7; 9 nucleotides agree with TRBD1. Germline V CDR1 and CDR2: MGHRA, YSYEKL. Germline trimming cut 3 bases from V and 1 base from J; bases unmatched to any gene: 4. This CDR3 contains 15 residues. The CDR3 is CASSHPGTGSYEQYF. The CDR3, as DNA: TGCGCCAGCAGCCACCCCGGGACAGGGTCCTACGAGCAGTACTTC.

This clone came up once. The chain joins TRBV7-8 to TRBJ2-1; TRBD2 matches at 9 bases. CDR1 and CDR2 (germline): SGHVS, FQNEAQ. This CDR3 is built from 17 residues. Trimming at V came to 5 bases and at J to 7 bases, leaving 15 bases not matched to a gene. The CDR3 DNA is TGTGCCAGCAGCGGAAGGGTGCTAGCGGGACGATTTAATGAGCAGTTCTTC. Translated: CASSGRVLAGRFNEQFF.

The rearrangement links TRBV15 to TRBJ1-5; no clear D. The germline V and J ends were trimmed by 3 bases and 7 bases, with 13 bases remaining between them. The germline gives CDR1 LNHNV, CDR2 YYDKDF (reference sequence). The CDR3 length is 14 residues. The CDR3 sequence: CATSRRAGYQPQHF. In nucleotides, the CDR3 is TGTGCCACCAGCAGGAGGGCGGGTTACCAGCCCCAGCATTTT.

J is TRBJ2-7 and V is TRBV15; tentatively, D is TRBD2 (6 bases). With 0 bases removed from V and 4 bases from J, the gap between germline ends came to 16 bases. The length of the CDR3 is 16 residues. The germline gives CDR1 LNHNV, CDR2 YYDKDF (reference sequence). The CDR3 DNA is TGTGCCACCAGCAGAGAGAGGGAGCTAGCGAATTACGAGCAGTACTTC. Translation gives CATSRERELANYEQYF.

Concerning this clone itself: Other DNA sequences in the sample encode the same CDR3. The CDR3 sequence: CASSQGTTRTEAFF. As DNA, the CDR3 is TGCGCCAGCAGCCAAGGGACAACGAGGACTGAAGCTTTCTTT. V and J are TRBV4-1 and TRBJ1-1; D might be TRBD1 (5 bases). The V and J ends lost 1 base and 5 bases respectively, with 11 bases between them. The CDR3 totals 14 residues. Germline V gene data show CDR1 as MGHRA and CDR2 as YSYEKL.

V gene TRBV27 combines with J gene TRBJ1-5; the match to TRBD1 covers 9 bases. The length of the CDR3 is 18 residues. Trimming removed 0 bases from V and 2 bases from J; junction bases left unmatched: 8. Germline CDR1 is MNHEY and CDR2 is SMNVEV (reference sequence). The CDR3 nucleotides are TGTGCCAGCAGTTTATCCGGGACAGGGACGGTCGGCAATCAGCCCCAGCATTTT. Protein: CASSLSGTGTVGNQPQHF.

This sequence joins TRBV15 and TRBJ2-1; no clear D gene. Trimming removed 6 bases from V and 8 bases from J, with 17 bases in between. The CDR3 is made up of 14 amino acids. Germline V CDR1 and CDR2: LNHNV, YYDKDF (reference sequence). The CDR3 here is CATRYKTRKDEQFF. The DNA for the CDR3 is TGTGCCACCAGGTATAAGACAAGGAAGGATGAGCAGTTCTTC. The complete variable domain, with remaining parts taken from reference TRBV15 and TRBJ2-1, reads DAMVIQNPRYQVTQFGKPVTLSCSQTLNHNVMYWYQQKSSQAPKLLFHYYDKDFNNEADTPDNFQSRRPNTSFCFLDIRSPGLGDTAMYLCATRYKTRKDEQFFGPGTRLTVL.

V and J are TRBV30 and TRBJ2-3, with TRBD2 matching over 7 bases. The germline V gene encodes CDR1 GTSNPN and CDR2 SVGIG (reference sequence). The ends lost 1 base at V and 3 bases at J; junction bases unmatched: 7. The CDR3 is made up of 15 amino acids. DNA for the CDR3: TGTGCCTGGAGTGCGGCAGCGGGATTGACAGATACGCAGTATTTT. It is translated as CAWSAAAGLTDTQYF.

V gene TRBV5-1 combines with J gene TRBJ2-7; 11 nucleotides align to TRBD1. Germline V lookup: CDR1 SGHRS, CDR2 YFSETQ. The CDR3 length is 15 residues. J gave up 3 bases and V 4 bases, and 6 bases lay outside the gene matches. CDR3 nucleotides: TGCGCCAGCAGCGAGACCGGGACAGGGGGCTACGAGCAGTACTTC. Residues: CASSETGTGGYEQYF.

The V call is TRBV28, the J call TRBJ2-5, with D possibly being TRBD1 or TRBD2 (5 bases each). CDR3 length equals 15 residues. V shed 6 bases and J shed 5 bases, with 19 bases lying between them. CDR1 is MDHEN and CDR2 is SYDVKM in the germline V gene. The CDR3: CASSFEGYERETQYF. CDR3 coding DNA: TGTGCCAGCAGCTTCGAGGGGTACGAGAGGGAGACCCAGTACTTC. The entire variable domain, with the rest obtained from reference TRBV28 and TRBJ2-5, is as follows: DVKVTQSSRYLVKRTGEKVFLECVQDMDHENMFWYRQDPGLGLRLIYFSYDVKMKEKGDIPEGYSVSREKKERFSLILESASTNQTSMYLCASSFEGYERETQYFGPGTRLLVL.

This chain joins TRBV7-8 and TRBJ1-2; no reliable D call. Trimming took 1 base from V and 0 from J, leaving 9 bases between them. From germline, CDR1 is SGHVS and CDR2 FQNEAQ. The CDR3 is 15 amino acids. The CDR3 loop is CASSLGVRANYGYTF. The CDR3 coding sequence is TGTGCCAGCAGCTTAGGGGTCAGAGCTAACTATGGCTACACCTTC.